This TCR beta chain was recorded in a study of blood T cell repertoires in COVID-19. Measured with immunoSEQ multiplex PCR; TCRdb has only the in-frame clones, and not every one. Seen here are under 200,000 clones, 80% to 85% observed once, and the top ten hold 2.5% to 3.5%. Germline V gene sequence: CDR1 LNHDA, CDR2 SQIVND (reference sequence). Trimming cost V 9 bases and J 1 base; bases outside gene matches: 11. The CDR3 has 16 residues. The rearrangement links TRBV19 to TRBJ2-3; 9 positions agree with TRBD2. Material: peripheral blood. The sequence came from a woman aged 60 to 75 with acute or convalescent COVID-19. CDR3 bases: TGTGCCAGCAAAGTTAGCGGGGGCCGGGGCACAGATACGCAGTATTTT. It specifies CASKVSGGRGTDTQYF.